This passage covers 3 T cell receptor beta chains from one sample sequenced in a study of T cells in Graves' hyperthyroidism and ophthalmopathy. TCR beta CDR3 regions were amplified from RNA. HTBI primers drove first-round RT-PCR of the TCR CDR3. TCRdb reprocessed the multiplex PCR reads with MiXCR, giving one entry per CDR3 protein. In the table there are more than 550,000 distinct CDR3 sequences, about 18% of which are singletons. The specimen sequenced was blood. The receptors originated from a man aged 45-60 years with Graves' hyperthyroidism.

The CDR3 DNA reads TGTGCCAGCAGCTCATCTAGCGGGAGGGCCGGAGGCTCCTACAATGAGCAGTTCTTC. This translates into CASSSSSGRAGGSYNEQFF. J is TRBJ2-1 and V is TRBV7-9; TRBD2 aligns across 12 bases. There are 19 residues in the CDR3. V dropped 4 bases and J dropped 0; count of bases not matched to a gene: 10. Per germline, CDR1 SEHNR and CDR2 FQNEAQ (reference sequence).

The CDR3 nucleotides are TGCAGCGTTGCGGACAGCTCCTATAGCAATCAGCCCCAGCATTTT. Translating it yields CSVADSSYSNQPQHF. The chain uses TRBV29-1 and TRBJ1-5; tentatively, D is TRBD1 (6 bases). V lost 4 bases and J 0 bases, leaving 13 bases between the germline ends. The CDR3 has 15 amino acids. Germline CDR1 reads SQVTM; CDR2 reads ANQGSEA.

This clonotype appeared a few times. The gene calls are TRBV20-1 and TRBJ1-1; D call uncertain. Germline assignment: CDR1 DFQATT and CDR2 SNEGSKA (reference sequence). Trimming stripped 0 bases from V and 2 bases from J, with 13 bases between. The CDR3 covers 15 residues. The CDR3: CSARDGNRVNTEAFF. The CDR3 DNA is TGCAGTGCTAGAGATGGGAACAGAGTAAACACTGAAGCTTTCTTT.